The rows below give T cell receptor beta chains drawn from one sample of a study of cytomegalovirus exposure and HLA in healthy donors. TCRdb keeps only in-frame clones here, not all; method: immunoSEQ multiplex PCR. The sample holds 330,000 or so clones; more than 80% are singletons and the top ten take more than 0.8%. Source material: PBMCs. All receptors derive from a woman aged 18-29 years in good health and CMV-seronegative. Each CDR3 is given with its conserved first and last residue. A D gene is named only where the DNA matches it firmly. Expanded clones are given a class, and other clones once, few, many or no size at all.

abundance: once; j_gene: TRBJ2-1; v_gene: TRBV20-1; d_gene: .; CDR3aa: CSAKAPNEQFF; CDR3nt: TGCAGTGCTAAAGCGCCCAATGAGCAGTTCTTC
abundance: .; j_gene: TRBJ1-1; v_gene: TRBV5-6; d_gene: .; CDR3aa: CASSVRIAMNTEAFF; CDR3nt: TGTGCCAGCAGCGTGAGGATAGCAATGAACACTGAAGCTTTCTTT
abundance: once; j_gene: TRBJ2-7; v_gene: TRBV7-3; d_gene: .; CDR3aa: CASSHKAGFEQYF; CDR3nt: TGTGCCAGCAGCCACAAAGCAGGGTTCGAGCAGTACTTC
abundance: .; j_gene: TRBJ2-7; v_gene: TRBV7-2; d_gene: TRBD1; CDR3aa: CASSPGGEQYF; CDR3nt: TGTGCCAGCAGCCCAGGGGGCGAGCAGTACTTC
abundance: once; j_gene: TRBJ2-2; v_gene: TRBV19; d_gene: TRBD1; CDR3aa: CASVDRGHNTGELFF; CDR3nt: TGTGCCAGTGTCGACAGGGGGCACAACACCGGGGAGCTGTTTTTT
abundance: .; j_gene: TRBJ2-3; v_gene: TRBV29-1; d_gene: TRBD2; CDR3aa: CSVEGGLAGVPRTDTQYF; CDR3nt: TGCAGCGTTGAAGGGGGGTTAGCGGGAGTTCCTCGCACAGATACGCAGTATTTT
abundance: .; j_gene: TRBJ2-3; v_gene: TRBV5-1; d_gene: TRBD1; CDR3aa: CASSSIQGADTQYF; CDR3nt: TGCGCCAGCAGCTCTATACAGGGGGCAGATACGCAGTATTTT
abundance: .; j_gene: TRBJ2-7; v_gene: TRBV28; d_gene: .; CDR3aa: CASSLEGPYEQYF; CDR3nt: TGTGCCAGCAGTTTGGAGGGACCCTACGAGCAGTACTTC
abundance: .; j_gene: TRBJ2-7; v_gene: TRBV28; d_gene: TRBD1; CDR3aa: CASSTLGQGRLYEQYF; CDR3nt: TGTGCCAGCAGTACCCTCGGACAGGGGAGGTTGTACGAGCAGTACTTC
abundance: .; j_gene: TRBJ2-3; v_gene: TRBV28; d_gene: .; CDR3aa: CASSLARGAGPTDTQYF; CDR3nt: TGTGCCAGCAGTTTAGCACGGGGTGCGGGACCCACAGATACGCAGTATTTT
abundance: .; j_gene: TRBJ1-1; v_gene: TRBV9; d_gene: .; CDR3aa: CASSVVLGANTEAFF; CDR3nt: TGTGCCAGCAGCGTAGTGCTGGGGGCAAACACTGAAGCTTTCTTT
abundance: .; j_gene: TRBJ1-5; v_gene: TRBV18; d_gene: .; CDR3aa: CASSPVASQPQHF; CDR3nt: TGTGCCAGCTCACCCGTAGCCAGTCAGCCCCAGCATTTT
abundance: .; j_gene: TRBJ2-7; v_gene: TRBV6-6; d_gene: TRBD2; CDR3aa: CASGLDGRAYEQYF; CDR3nt: TGTGCCAGCGGTCTTGATGGGAGGGCCTACGAGCAGTACTTC
abundance: .; j_gene: TRBJ2-1; v_gene: TRBV2; d_gene: TRBD1; CDR3aa: CASSLRTGDNNEQFF; CDR3nt: TGTGCCAGCAGCCTGAGGACAGGGGATAACAATGAGCAGTTCTTC
abundance: .; j_gene: TRBJ2-1; v_gene: TRBV7-6; d_gene: .; CDR3aa: CASSLAGGDNEQFF; CDR3nt: TGTGCCAGCAGCTTAGCGGGGGGTGACAATGAGCAGTTCTTC
abundance: once; j_gene: TRBJ2-7; v_gene: TRBV18; d_gene: TRBD2; CDR3aa: CASSLWTSGSSYEQYF; CDR3nt: TGTGCCAGCTCACTTTGGACTAGCGGTAGCTCCTACGAGCAGTACTTC
abundance: .; j_gene: TRBJ2-7; v_gene: TRBV6-5; d_gene: .; CDR3aa: CASSRDFTYEQYF; CDR3nt: TGTGCCAGCAGTCGGGACTTCACCTACGAGCAGTACTTC
abundance: .; j_gene: TRBJ2-5; v_gene: TRBV5-1; d_gene: TRBD2; CDR3aa: CASSWGTSGRGETQYF; CDR3nt: TGCGCCAGCAGCTGGGGGACTAGCGGGAGGGGAGAGACCCAGTACTTC
abundance: .; j_gene: TRBJ2-5; v_gene: TRBV7-9; d_gene: TRBD2; CDR3aa: CASSRSLAGGETQYF; CDR3nt: TGTGCCAGCAGCAGATCACTAGCGGGAGGAGAGACCCAGTACTTC
abundance: .; j_gene: TRBJ2-7; v_gene: TRBV4-1; d_gene: TRBD2; CDR3aa: CASSHPASGSYEQYF; CDR3nt: TGCGCCAGCAGCCACCCGGCTAGCGGGTCCTACGAGCAGTACTTC
abundance: .; j_gene: TRBJ2-7; v_gene: TRBV18; d_gene: .; CDR3aa: CASSPPAQGQGEQYF; CDR3nt: TGTGCCAGCTCACCACCGGCTCAGGGGCAGGGCGAGCAGTACTTC
abundance: .; j_gene: TRBJ2-5; v_gene: TRBV28; d_gene: .; CDR3aa: CASSDSAQETQYF; CDR3nt: TGTGCCAGCAGTGACAGCGCTCAAGAGACCCAGTACTTC
abundance: .; j_gene: TRBJ1-5; v_gene: TRBV6-1; d_gene: .; CDR3aa: CASSEGGSFNQPQHF; CDR3nt: TGTGCCAGCAGTGAAGGCGGCAGCTTCAATCAGCCCCAGCATTTT
abundance: .; j_gene: TRBJ1-5; v_gene: TRBV2; d_gene: TRBD1; CDR3aa: CASSALGQGNQPQHF; CDR3nt: TGTGCCAGCAGTGCTCTAGGACAGGGCAATCAGCCCCAGCATTTT